This T cell receptor (beta chain) was recorded in a study of blood T cell repertoires in COVID-19. Study background: The United States, Italy and Spain were the sources of the acute and convalescent COVID-19 samples.

This CDR3 has 14 residues. V lost 0 bases and J 1 base, leaving 6 bases between the germline ends. Germline V gives CDR1 MRHNA, CDR2 SNTAGT. Sequenced by immunoSEQ multiplex PCR; TCRdb stores in-frame clones only, minus some. The sample lists some 21,000 clones, 85% to 90% occurring once. Sequenced material: peripheral blood. This clonotype originated in a man between 50 and 59 years old with active COVID-19. The V and J genes are TRBV6-4 and TRBJ1-1; D remains unclear. DNA of the CDR3: TGTGCCAGCAGTGACTCGTCCAGGAACACTGAAGCTTTCTTT. Its protein is CASSDSSRNTEAFF.